This T cell receptor beta chain was sequenced during a study of CD8+ T cells in alopecia areata. In the study overall: The study gave treated patients oral tofacitinib at 5 to 10 mg twice daily.

Investigators isolated RNA and reverse transcribed it into cDNA to act as the sequencing template. TCRdb's table, derived via immunoSEQ multiplex PCR, lists solely in-frame clones and lacks some. Of roughly 180,000 clones listed, approximately 55% were seen once; the top ten hold 10% to 13%. Sample treatment: oral pan-JAK inhibitor, 5-10 mg twice daily. It was from alopecia areata patients that lesional scalp punch biopsies and peripheral blood were collected. This sample comprised CD8+ T cells sorted from blood, obtained at week 24, from a patient treated with tofacitinib. The clonotype was recovered from a human donor with alopecia areata.

CDR3 sequence (DNA): TGTGCCTGGAGTGCAACCGGGACAGGGTTTATCGAGCAGTACTTC. Encoded protein: CAWSATGTGFIEQYF. This chain uses TRBV30 with TRBJ2-7, with TRBD1 identical over 9 bases. The junction had 10 bases not matched to a gene; V was cut back by 1 base and J by 6 bases. Germline CDR1 is GTSNPN and CDR2 is SVGIG (reference sequence). This CDR3 comprises 15 residues.